This T cell receptor beta chain derives from a study of preoperative IRX-2 immunotherapy in early breast cancer. This clone has just a few counts. Profiled with immunoSEQ multiplex PCR; TCRdb holds only in-frame clones, not every one. In the table there are 25,000 to 35,000 clones, 82% of which are singletons. CDR1 is GTSNPN and CDR2 is SVGIG in the germline V gene (reference sequence). The CDR3 covers 14 residues. V dropped 3 bases and J dropped 4; count of bases not matched to a gene: 5. Treatment given: preoperative locoregional IRX-2 cytokine immunotherapy. Patients received preoperative, locoregional IRX-2 cytokine immunotherapy in a phase Ib study.

Collection of the sample occurred from a patient treated with IRX-2 immunotherapy. The clonotype was recovered from a human donor with breast cancer. The V gene is TRBV30, the J gene TRBJ2-3, with 9 positions matching TRBD2. CDR3 in amino acids: CAWRVAGAPDTQYF. CDR3 DNA sequence: TGTGCCTGGAGGGTAGCGGGGGCCCCAGATACGCAGTATTTT.